This T cell receptor (beta chain) was observed in a study of vaccination and CD4 T cells after COVID-19. About the study: Two Hispanic individuals were among six male and four female convalescent patients.

Germline V gene lookup returns CDR1 MNHNS and CDR2 SASEGT. The CDR3 length is 17 residues. The V segment lost 8 bases and the J segment 9 bases; nucleotides outside the gene matches: 17. Regarding this clonotype: Its specificity is not known.

Treatment indicated: roughly 10-day PBMC culture with coronavirus spike peptide pools or control peptides (ViraFEST assay). ViraFEST used peptide pools to expand antigen-specific T cells before TCR sequencing. PBMC cultures, at around 2 million cells per well, received 8.5 to 10 IU/ml IL-2 and 9 to 10 ug/ml peptide pools. With the Oncomine TCR Beta short-read assay, DNA from cultured CD4+ T cells was sequenced. MiXCR, applied by TCRdb to the PCR reads, yields one record per CDR3 protein. The data contain over 15,000 distinct CDR3 sequences, approximately 73% of them seen just once; the ten biggest clones take up approximately 4.2%.

The chain is built from TRBV6-1 and TRBJ2-5; 14 bases fit TRBD2. The clonotype originates from a human donor who had recovered from COVID-19. Sample: CD4+ T cells from blood, cultured in vitro. Here the CDR3 reads CASARGGTSGSGVSQYF. The CDR3 bases are TGTGCCAGCGCCCGGGGGGGGACTAGCGGGAGTGGGGTGTCCCAGTACTTC.